This T cell receptor (beta chain) appears in the sequencing data of a study of CD8 T cells in ankylosing spondylitis. This CDR3 has 16 amino acids. V dropped 4 bases and J dropped 6 bases, with 20 bases sitting between them. Germline V gene lookup returns CDR1 SGHRS and CDR2 YFSETQ. The sample holds a few counts of this clonotype. Making the TCR beta libraries involved quantitative 5'-RACE with molecular barcodes. TCRdb passed the 5' RACE reads through MiXCR, listing each CDR3 protein once. This table has approximately 220,000 distinct CDR3 sequences, roughly 25% appearing once. This sequence was found in a male donor with ankylosing spondylitis or in good health (not recorded which). Sequencing used blood, either unsorted or a sorted T cell fraction (not recorded which). The rearrangement links TRBV5-1 to TRBJ2-1; perhaps TRBD2 as D (6 bases). The DNA of the CDR3 is TGCGCCAGCAGCACAACTTGGACCAGCGGGCGCAATGAGCAGTTCTTC. Protein sequence: CASSTTWTSGRNEQFF.